One T cell receptor (beta chain) is described in this entry. Clones were read by immunoSEQ multiplex PCR, and TCRdb kept only the in-frame ones, dropping some. The table has some 200,000 clones, roughly four fifths seen once. This CDR3 is 14 amino acids long. Per germline, CDR1 SGHRS and CDR2 YFSETQ. The trim removed 6 bases at V and 4 bases at J, leaving 9 bases unmatched. The data stem from a study of blood T cell repertoires in COVID-19. Sequenced material: PBMCs or T cells enriched from blood (not recorded which). The TCR sequence derives from a man in his forties who had recovered from COVID-19. The V gene is TRBV5-1, the J gene TRBJ1-2, with 7 bases matching TRBD1. This CDR3 is CASTRDSGVYGYTF. The CDR3 region has the DNA TGCGCCAGCACCCGGGACAGTGGGGTCTATGGCTACACCTTC. Full variable domain (remainder filled in from reference TRBV5-1 and TRBJ1-2): KAGVTQTPRYLIKTRGQQVTLSCSPISGHRSVSWYQQTPGQGLQFLFEYFSETQRNKGNFPGRFSGRQFSNSRSEMNVSTLELGDSALYLCASTRDSGVYGYTFGSGTRLTVV.